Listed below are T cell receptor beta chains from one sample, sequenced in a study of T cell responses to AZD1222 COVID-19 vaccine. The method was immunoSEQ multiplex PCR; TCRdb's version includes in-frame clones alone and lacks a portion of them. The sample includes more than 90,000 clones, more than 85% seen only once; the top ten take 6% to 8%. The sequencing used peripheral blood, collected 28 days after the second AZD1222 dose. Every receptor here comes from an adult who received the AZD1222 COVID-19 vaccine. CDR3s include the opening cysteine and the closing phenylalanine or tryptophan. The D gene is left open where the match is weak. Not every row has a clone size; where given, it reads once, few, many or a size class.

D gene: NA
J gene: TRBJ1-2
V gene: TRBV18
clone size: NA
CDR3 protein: CASSPTAEYGYTF
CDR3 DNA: TGTGCCAGCTCACCCACGGCCGAGTATGGCTACACCTTC

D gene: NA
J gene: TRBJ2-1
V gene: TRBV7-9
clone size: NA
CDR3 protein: CASSLVTGGYEQFF
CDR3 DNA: TGTGCCAGCAGCTTAGTCACGGGTGGGTATGAGCAGTTCTTC

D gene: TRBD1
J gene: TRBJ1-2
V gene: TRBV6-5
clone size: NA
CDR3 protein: CASSYQGQGGGYTF
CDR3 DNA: TGTGCCAGCAGTTACCAGGGACAGGGTGGTGGCTACACCTTC

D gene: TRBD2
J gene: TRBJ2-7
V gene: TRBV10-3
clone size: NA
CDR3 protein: CAISPGAGGRQYF
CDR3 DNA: TGTGCCATCAGCCCTGGGGCGGGAGGACGGCAGTACTTC

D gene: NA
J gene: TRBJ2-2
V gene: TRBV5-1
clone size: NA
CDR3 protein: CASSPDRSGELFF
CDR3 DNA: TGCGCCAGCAGCCCCGACAGATCTGGGGAGCTGTTTTTT

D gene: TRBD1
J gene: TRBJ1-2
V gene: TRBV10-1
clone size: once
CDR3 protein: CARGRGQGNSYGYTF
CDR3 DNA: TGCGCCAGGGGACGGGGACAGGGGAACTCCTATGGCTACACCTTC

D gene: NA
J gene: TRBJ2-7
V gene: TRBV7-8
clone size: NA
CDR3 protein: CASSLLQGGEQYF
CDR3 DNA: TGTGCCAGCAGCTTACTGCAGGGAGGAGAGCAGTACTTC

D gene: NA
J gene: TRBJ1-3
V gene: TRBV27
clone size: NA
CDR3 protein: CASSLSGATGNTIYF
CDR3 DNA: TGTGCCAGCAGTTTATCGGGGGCAACCGGAAACACCATATATTTT

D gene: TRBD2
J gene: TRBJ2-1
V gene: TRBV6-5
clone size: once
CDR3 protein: CASSYSSGSYNEQFF
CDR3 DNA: TGTGCCAGCAGTTACTCGAGCGGGAGTTACAATGAGCAGTTCTTC

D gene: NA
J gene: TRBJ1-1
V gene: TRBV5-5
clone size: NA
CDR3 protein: CASSLDSLATEAFF
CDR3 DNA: TGTGCCAGCAGCTTGGATAGCTTGGCCACTGAAGCTTTCTTT

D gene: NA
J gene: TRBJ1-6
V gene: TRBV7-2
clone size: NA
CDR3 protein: CASSLRADNSPLHF
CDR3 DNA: TGTGCCAGCAGCTTACGGGCGGACAATTCACCCCTCCACTTT

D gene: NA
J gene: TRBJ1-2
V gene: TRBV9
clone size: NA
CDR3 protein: CASSEAPGRLYGYTF
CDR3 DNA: TGTGCCAGCAGCGAGGCCCCCGGGAGATTATATGGCTACACCTTC

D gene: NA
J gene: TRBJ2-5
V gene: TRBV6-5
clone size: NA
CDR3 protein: CASRPLAQETQYF
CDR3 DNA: TGTGCCAGCAGACCCCTGGCGCAAGAGACCCAGTACTTC

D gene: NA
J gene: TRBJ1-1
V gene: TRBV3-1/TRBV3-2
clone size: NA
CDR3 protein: CASSQDGGHVAAFF
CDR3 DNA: TGTGCCAGCAGCCAAGATGGGGGACACGTTGCGGCTTTCTTT

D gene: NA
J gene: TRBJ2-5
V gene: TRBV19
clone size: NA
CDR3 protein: CASSTAGRETQYF
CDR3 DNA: TGTGCCAGTAGTACGGCAGGGAGGGAGACCCAGTACTTC

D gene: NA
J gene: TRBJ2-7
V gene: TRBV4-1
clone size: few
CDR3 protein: CASSRLGPDEQYF
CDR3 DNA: TGCGCCAGCAGCCGTCTAGGCCCGGACGAGCAGTACTTC

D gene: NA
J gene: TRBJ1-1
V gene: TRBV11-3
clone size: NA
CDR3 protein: CASTPGWDTEAFF
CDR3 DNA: TGTGCCAGCACTCCGGGGTGGGACACTGAAGCTTTCTTT

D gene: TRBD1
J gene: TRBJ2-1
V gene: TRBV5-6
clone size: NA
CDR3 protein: CASSLAGTGGSEQFF
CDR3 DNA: TGTGCCAGCAGCTTGGCCGGGACAGGGGGCAGTGAGCAGTTCTTC

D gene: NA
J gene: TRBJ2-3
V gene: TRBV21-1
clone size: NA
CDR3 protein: CASSKTPSSSGAHDTQYF
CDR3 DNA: TGTGCCAGCAGCAAAACCCCCAGCTCTAGCGGGGCTCACGATACGCAGTATTTT

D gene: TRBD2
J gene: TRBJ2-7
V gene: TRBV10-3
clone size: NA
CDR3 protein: CAISLGGEQYF
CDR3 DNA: TGTGCCATCAGCCTCGGGGGGGAGCAGTACTTC

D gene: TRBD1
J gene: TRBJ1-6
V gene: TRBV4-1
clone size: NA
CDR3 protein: CASSQGDSLNSPLHF
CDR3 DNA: TGCGCCAGCAGCCAAGGGGACAGCCTTAATTCACCCCTCCACTTT

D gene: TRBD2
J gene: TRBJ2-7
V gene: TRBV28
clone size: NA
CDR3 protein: CASSPLAGGILYEQYF
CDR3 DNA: TGTGCCAGCAGTCCCCTAGCGGGAGGGATTCTTTACGAGCAGTACTTC

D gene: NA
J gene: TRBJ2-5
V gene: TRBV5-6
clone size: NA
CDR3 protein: CASSFLGAQRQETQYF
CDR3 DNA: TGTGCCAGCAGCTTTCTAGGGGCTCAGCGTCAAGAGACCCAGTACTTC

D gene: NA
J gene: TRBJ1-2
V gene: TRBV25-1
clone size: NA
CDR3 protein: CASSEYLSAVYGYTF
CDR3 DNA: TGTGCCAGCAGTGAATATTTATCGGCAGTCTATGGCTACACCTTC

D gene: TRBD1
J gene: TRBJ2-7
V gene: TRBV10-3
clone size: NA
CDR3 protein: CAISESGGTGTYEQYF
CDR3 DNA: TGTGCCATCAGTGAGTCTGGGGGGACAGGGACCTACGAGCAGTACTTC

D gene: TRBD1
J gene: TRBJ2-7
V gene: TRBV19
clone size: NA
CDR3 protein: CATRDSLYDEQYF
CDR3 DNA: TGTGCCACCAGGGACAGCCTCTACGACGAGCAGTACTTC

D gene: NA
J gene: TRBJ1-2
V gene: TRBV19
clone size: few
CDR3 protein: CASIGEVSYGYTF
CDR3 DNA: TGTGCCAGTATCGGGGAGGTGAGCTATGGCTACACCTTC

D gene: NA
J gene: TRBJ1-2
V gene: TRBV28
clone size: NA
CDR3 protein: CASSLEGANYGYTF
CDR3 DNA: TGTGCCAGCAGTTTAGAGGGAGCTAACTATGGCTACACCTTC

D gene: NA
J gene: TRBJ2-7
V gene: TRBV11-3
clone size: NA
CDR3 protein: CASSGDTWGRPSYEQYF
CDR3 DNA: TGTGCCAGCAGCGGAGACACGTGGGGGCGCCCCTCCTACGAGCAGTACTTC

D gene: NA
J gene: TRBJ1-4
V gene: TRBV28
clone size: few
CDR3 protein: CASSLLLGNEKLFF
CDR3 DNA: TGTGCCAGCAGTTTATTGCTCGGGAATGAAAAACTGTTTTTT

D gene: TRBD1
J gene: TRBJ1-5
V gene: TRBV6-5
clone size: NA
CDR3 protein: CASIRTGGNQPQHF
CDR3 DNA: TGTGCCAGCATCAGGACAGGGGGCAATCAGCCCCAGCATTTT

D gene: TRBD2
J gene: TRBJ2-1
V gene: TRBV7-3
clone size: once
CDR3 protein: CASSLFGLAANEQFF
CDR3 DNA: TGTGCCAGCAGCTTATTCGGACTAGCGGCGAATGAGCAGTTCTTC

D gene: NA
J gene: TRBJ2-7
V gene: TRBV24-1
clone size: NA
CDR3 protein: CATSDPIRSSYEQYF
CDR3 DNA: TGTGCCACCAGTGACCCCATCCGAAGCTCCTACGAGCAGTACTTC

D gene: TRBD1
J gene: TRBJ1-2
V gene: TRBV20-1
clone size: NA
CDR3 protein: CSVGRGLGYTF
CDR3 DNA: TGCAGTGTGGGGAGGGGGCTTGGCTACACCTTC

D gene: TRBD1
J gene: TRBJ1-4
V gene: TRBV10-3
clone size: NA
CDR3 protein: CAISEGSGQGEKLFF
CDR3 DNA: TGTGCCATCAGTGAGGGTTCCGGACAGGGGGAAAAACTGTTTTTT

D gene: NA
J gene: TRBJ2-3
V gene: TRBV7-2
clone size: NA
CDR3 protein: CATRSLGTDTQYF
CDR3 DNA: TGTGCCACCAGGTCGCTTGGCACAGATACGCAGTATTTT